Each of the 28 T cell receptor beta chains below was sequenced from the same sample in a study of PD-L1 blockade in urothelial cancer. The time point here: peripheral blood 6 weeks after treatment start. Libraries were prepared by immunoSEQ multiplex PCR; TCRdb keeps only in-frame clonotypes and omits some of them. The table records some 22,000 clones, under 95% of them present only once. Sequencing was performed on PBMCs, taken around atezolizumab (anti-PD-L1) treatment. Receptors originate from a woman aged 55-69 years with urothelial cancer.

The J gene is TRBJ1-5, the V gene TRBV4-1; 12 bases line up with TRBD1. The V segment lost 3 bases and the J segment 4 bases; nucleotides outside the gene matches: 7. CDR1 is MGHRA and CDR2 is YSYEKL in the germline V gene. The length of the CDR3 is 17 residues. The CDR3 DNA is TGCGCCAGCAGCCAGCCGGGACAGGGGGCCGTTAATCAGCCCCAGCATTTT. It codes for CASSQPGQGAVNQPQHF.

The CDR3 loop reads CASSGLYLSTGGYEQYF. Written as DNA, the CDR3 is TGCGCCAGCAGTGGTCTCTATTTATCGACAGGGGGGTACGAGCAGTACTTC. The V call is TRBV10-1, the J call TRBJ2-7, with TRBD1 matching over 9 bases. Germline CDR1 reads WNHNN; CDR2 reads SYGVQD (reference sequence). There are 17 residues in the CDR3. After removal of 4 bases from V and 4 bases from J, the junction contained 14 bases not matched to a gene.

The rearrangement uses TRBV5-6 and TRBJ1-1; maybe TRBD1 (5 bases). The V and J ends lost 1 base and 4 bases respectively, with 14 bases between them. This CDR3 region has 15 residues. The germline V gene has CDR1 SGHDT and CDR2 YYEEEE. CDR3 loop: CASSLKSSGFTEAFF. Written as DNA, the CDR3 is TGTGCCAGCAGCTTGAAAAGTTCAGGGTTCACTGAAGCTTTCTTT.

Written as DNA, the CDR3 is TGTGCCAGTAGTGCCACAGGGGGTGGCGAGCAGTACTTC. It encodes CASSATGGGEQYF. J is TRBJ2-7 and V is TRBV19, with 8 bases identical to TRBD1. CDR3 length: 13 amino acids. V was pared by 5 bases and J by 6 bases, with 6 bases of the junction left unmatched. Germline V gene data show CDR1 as LNHDA and CDR2 as SQIVND (reference sequence).

The chain is built from TRBV9 and TRBJ1-3; D uncertain. The CDR3 is made up of 14 amino acids. CDR1 is SGDLS and CDR2 is YYNGEE in the germline V gene. Trimming left V 0 bases short and J 4 bases short, with 8 bases between. The CDR3 protein is CASSVAMRGNTIYF. DNA of the CDR3: TGTGCCAGCAGCGTAGCTATGAGGGGAAACACCATATATTTT.

This chain joins TRBV5-1 and TRBJ1-2; D unresolved. The CDR3 has 12 residues. Germline assignment: CDR1 SGHRS and CDR2 YFSETQ. V was cut by 1 base and J by 5 bases, with 6 bases left in between. CDR3 region: CASSLFGYGYTF. CDR3 nucleotide sequence: TGCGCCAGCAGCTTGTTCGGGTATGGCTACACCTTC.

This chain uses TRBV29-1 with TRBJ1-1; 10 positions match TRBD1. Germline CDR1 is SQVTM and CDR2 is ANQGSEA. The CDR3 has 15 amino acids. V was clipped by 4 bases and J by 5 bases; unmatched bases: 10. This CDR3 is CSVGRGDRGRTEAFF. The CDR3 DNA is TGCAGCGTTGGACGCGGGGACAGGGGCAGGACTGAAGCTTTCTTT.

The chain carries TRBV10-3 and TRBJ2-5; tentatively, D is TRBD1 (6 bases). Trimming stripped 2 bases from V and 4 bases from J, with 11 bases between. This CDR3 has 14 residues. Looked up from germline, CDR1 is ENHRY and CDR2 is SYGVKD. CDR3 in DNA: TGTGCCATCAGTGAGCTACAGGGTTCAGAGACCCAGTACTTC. This codes for CAISELQGSETQYF.

The rearrangement uses TRBV9 and TRBJ2-1; TRBD1 aligns across 7 bases. This CDR3 comprises 15 residues. V gave up 4 bases and J gave up 7 bases; unmatched junction bases: 11. Germline V gene lookup returns CDR1 SGDLS and CDR2 YYNGEE. The CDR3: CASSPQEGGWNEQFF. The CDR3 DNA reads as TGTGCCAGCAGCCCTCAAGAAGGGGGCTGGAATGAGCAGTTCTTC.

The chain joins TRBV2 to TRBJ2-1; perhaps TRBD2 as D (6 bases). CDR1 SNHLY and CDR2 FYNNEI come from the germline V gene. With 7 bases removed from V and 8 bases from J, the gap between germline ends came to 15 bases. The CDR3 sequence is 13 residues long. CDR3 DNA sequence: TGTGCCAGCAAGGACCCGGGGGTAGATGAGCAGTTCTTC. This sequence encodes CASKDPGVDEQFF.

The rearrangement joins TRBV14 to TRBJ2-4; 8 positions match TRBD2. This CDR3 is built from 13 residues. Germline loops: CDR1 SGHDN, CDR2 FVKESK. The V segment lost 4 bases and the J segment 9 bases; nucleotides outside the gene matches: 5. DNA for the CDR3: TGTGCCAGCAGCCGGAATAGCGGGGCCATTCAGTACTTC. Amino acids: CASSRNSGAIQYF.

The rearrangement uses TRBV5-4 and TRBJ2-3, with 7 bases identical to TRBD2. V trimming: 6 bases; J trimming: 2 bases; junction bases outside the gene matches: 3. CDR1 and CDR2 (germline): SGHNT, YYREEE (reference sequence). The CDR3 sequence is 13 residues long. This CDR3 reads CASTWDYTDTQYF. CDR3 sequence (DNA): TGTGCCAGCACCTGGGACTACACAGATACGCAGTATTTT.

The V and J genes are TRBV18 and TRBJ1-1; D perhaps matches TRBD1 (5 bases). Trimming left V 2 bases short and J 4 bases short, with 11 bases between. The CDR3 extends over 14 amino acids. Germline V lookup: CDR1 KGHSH, CDR2 LQKENI. This CDR3 reads CASSPKSQGTEAFF. DNA of the CDR3: TGTGCCAGCTCACCAAAATCTCAGGGCACTGAAGCTTTCTTT.

This sequence joins TRBV29-1 and TRBJ1-2; D not certain. The CDR3 extends over 12 amino acids. The germline gives CDR1 SQVTM, CDR2 ANQGSEA. V gave up 4 bases and J gave up 8 bases, with 14 bases separating them. This chain's CDR3 is CSVGVSEKGYTF. CDR3 DNA: TGCAGCGTTGGAGTTTCCGAAAAAGGCTACACCTTC.

The chain has TRBV4-2 and TRBJ1-5, with 8 bases aligning to TRBD1. The J segment lost 5 bases and the V segment lost 0 bases, leaving 3 bases of the junction unmatched. Germline V gives CDR1 LGHNA, CDR2 YNFKEQ. CDR3 size: 15 residues. The CDR3 here is CASSQEETGDQPQHF. The CDR3 DNA follows: TGTGCCAGCAGCCAAGAGGAGACAGGGGATCAGCCCCAGCATTTT.

The chain couples TRBV29-1 to TRBJ2-7, with 8 bases matching TRBD1. The ends lost 4 bases at V and 3 bases at J; junction bases unmatched: 8. Germline CDR1 SQVTM, CDR2 ANQGSEA. CDR3 length: 14 amino acids. DNA for the CDR3: TGCAGCGTTGTAGCGGACAGGGCCGACTACGAGCAGTACTTC. Its translation is CSVVADRADYEQYF.

The chain has TRBV25-1 and TRBJ2-3, with 7 bases lining up with TRBD1. The CDR3 consists of 15 residues. Germline V gives CDR1 MGHDK, CDR2 SYGVNS. V gave up 4 bases and J gave up 1 base; unmatched junction bases: 5. The CDR3 bases are TGTGCCAGCAGTGCCTACAGGGGAGGCACAGATACGCAGTATTTT. This translates into CASSAYRGGTDTQYF.

The chain carries TRBV18 and TRBJ2-1, with TRBD2 identical over 9 bases. The CDR3 has 15 residues. CDR1 is KGHSH, CDR2 LQKENI, per germline. Trimming cost V 1 base and J 5 bases; bases outside gene matches: 3. CDR3 loop: CASSPLAGAHNEQFF. In DNA form, the CDR3 reads TGTGCCAGCTCACCACTAGCGGGAGCTCACAATGAGCAGTTCTTC. The variable domain in full, with the rest retrieved from reference TRBV18 and TRBJ2-1, is NAGVMQNPRHLVRRRGQEARLRCSPMKGHSHVYWYRQLPEEGLKFMVYLQKENIIDESGMPKERFSAEFPKEGPSILRIQQVVRGDSAAYFCASSPLAGAHNEQFFGPGTRLTVL.

The chain couples TRBV29-1 to TRBJ1-1; D may be TRBD1 (5 bases). The CDR3 totals 15 residues. Germline lookup yields CDR1 SQVTM and CDR2 ANQGSEA. Trimming took 5 bases from V and 6 from J, leaving 22 bases between them. The CDR3 bases are TGCAGCGTTCCAAGGAGACCGGGGGTAGCATCTGAAGCTTTCTTT. Translating it yields CSVPRRPGVASEAFF.

This chain joins TRBV9 and TRBJ2-1; a weak D match, TRBD2 (6 bases). Per the germline V gene, CDR1 is SGDLS and CDR2 is YYNGEE. Deletions cut 0 bases from V and 7 bases from J, with 14 bases between. The length of the CDR3 is 15 residues. This chain's CDR3 is CASSVESGAGNEQFF. CDR3 bases: TGTGCCAGCAGCGTAGAATCGGGAGCAGGGAATGAGCAGTTCTTC.

V and J are TRBV5-6 and TRBJ2-1; D is possibly TRBD1 (5 bases). From germline, CDR1 is SGHDT and CDR2 YYEEEE. V lost 4 bases, J lost 10 bases, and 12 bases lay in between. CDR3 length: 12 amino acids. CDR3 DNA: TGTGCCAGCAGCCCAGGGCCCTTGGAGCAGTTCTTC. Encoded protein: CASSPGPLEQFF.

This sequence joins TRBV15 and TRBJ2-2; D is unresolved. This CDR3 has 15 amino acids. Germline V CDR1 and CDR2: LNHNV, YYDKDF (reference sequence). V was shortened by 1 base and J by 0 bases, with 6 bases between the two germline ends. CDR3: CATSRGGPNTGELFF. The DNA for the CDR3 is TGTGCCACCAGCAGAGGCGGTCCGAACACCGGGGAGCTGTTTTTT.

V and J are TRBV5-1 and TRBJ2-2, with 9 bases matching TRBD2. The CDR3 consists of 18 residues. CDR1 is SGHRS and CDR2 is YFSETQ in the germline V gene. V was clipped by 4 bases and J by 4 bases; unmatched bases: 14. The CDR3 DNA reads TGCGCCAGCAGCCGAGAACCCGGACTAGCGCGAGTCACCGGGGAGCTGTTTTTT. This sequence encodes CASSREPGLARVTGELFF.

This clone appeared once. The rearrangement links TRBV6-5 to TRBJ2-3; 9 bases line up with TRBD2. V was clipped by 0 bases and J by 1 base; unmatched bases: 2. CDR1 is MNHEY and CDR2 is SVGAGI in the germline V gene. The CDR3 is made up of 16 amino acids. The CDR3, as DNA: TGTGCCAGCAGTTACTCTTCTAGCGGGGGCACAGATACGCAGTATTTT. It encodes CASSYSSSGGTDTQYF.

This clone was recorded a few times. The genes are TRBV29-1 and TRBJ2-5, with no clear D. The CDR3 contains 14 residues. The V end lost 4 bases, the J end lost 1 base, and 13 bases lay between the germline ends. Germline CDR1 and CDR2: SQVTM and ANQGSEA. CDR3 region: CSVGGRVSQETQYF. CDR3 nucleotides: TGCAGCGTTGGTGGCCGGGTAAGCCAAGAGACCCAGTACTTC.

This chain links TRBV14 with TRBJ1-1; D ambiguous. V was shortened by 1 base and J by 11 bases, with 17 bases between the two germline ends. In germline, CDR1 is SGHDN, CDR2 FVKESK. This CDR3 has 14 amino acids. The CDR3 coding sequence is TGTGCCAGCAGCCAAGTTCCCGGTACCGGGGTGGCTTTCTTT. Translated, it gives CASSQVPGTGVAFF.

This sequence joins TRBV5-1 and TRBJ2-2, with TRBD1 identical over 8 bases. The CDR3 contains 13 residues. J was trimmed by 5 bases and V by 5 bases; bases with no gene match: 2. Looked up from germline, CDR1 is SGHRS and CDR2 is YFSETQ. The CDR3 DNA is TGCGCCAGCAGAACAGGGGGTACCGGGGAGCTGTTTTTT. Translating gives CASRTGGTGELFF.

V is TRBV15 and J is TRBJ2-7; D call uncertain. Trimming removed 0 bases from V and 5 bases from J, with 8 bases in between. The V gene's germline CDR1 is LNHNV and CDR2 YYDKDF (reference sequence). The CDR3 totals 13 residues. DNA of the CDR3: TGTGCCACCAGCAGAGATCGAGTCAACGAGCAGTACTTC. Translating gives CATSRDRVNEQYF.